The rows below give T cell receptor beta chains drawn from one sample of a study of identifying expanded T cells in peripheral blood. Data came from immunoSEQ multiplex PCR; TCRdb stores just in-frame clones and leaves some out. The sample lists more than 85,000 clones, about 87% seen once, with just under 8.5% in the top ten. The sequencing sample was made of blood. The receptors here all came from a person aged 18 to 69 in good health. Both conserved end residues are part of each CDR3. D genes are given only for firm matches. Clone size is shown for a subset of rows, as once, few, many or a class of expanded clone.

j_call d_call clone_size v_call cdr3_nt cdr3_aa
TRBJ1-5 NA NA TRBV28 TGTGCCAGCAGTTTAGGTGGCACCAATCAGCCCCAGCATTTT CASSLGGTNQPQHF
TRBJ2-3 NA NA TRBV11-2 TGTGCCAGCAGCTTAGCTAGCGCAGATACGCAGTATTTT CASSLASADTQYF
TRBJ2-1 TRBD2 NA TRBV6-6 TGTGCCAGCAGCCCCTTAGGGACTAGCACCTACAATGAGCAGTTCTTC CASSPLGTSTYNEQFF
TRBJ2-3 NA NA TRBV9 TGTGCCAGCAGCGTAGACGGGGGAGCAGATACGCAGTATTTT CASSVDGGADTQYF
TRBJ2-7 NA NA TRBV29-1 TGCAGCGTAGGAACAGACGAGCAGTACTTC CSVGTDEQYF
TRBJ2-1 NA NA TRBV7-2 TGTGCCAGCAGCTTACAAGTCGTTTCCTACAATGAGCAGTTCTTC CASSLQVVSYNEQFF
TRBJ2-2 NA NA TRBV7-7 TGTGCCAGCAGCTTAGACACCGGGGAGCTGTTTTTT CASSLDTGELFF
TRBJ1-1 NA NA TRBV18 TGTGCCAGCTCGCCTGCGGGACTCAACACTGAAGCTTTCTTT CASSPAGLNTEAFF
TRBJ2-3 NA once TRBV5-1 TGCGCCAGCAGCCCCGGCGATGAGAGCACAGATACGCAGTATTTT CASSPGDESTDTQYF
TRBJ1-1 NA NA TRBV6-1 TGTGCCAGCAAAGGCACACCGAACACTGAAGCTTTCTTT CASKGTPNTEAFF
TRBJ1-1 NA NA TRBV4-3 TGCGCCAGCAGCCAAGCCATACTGGGTCCCCGGGGTGAAGCTTTCTTT CASSQAILGPRGEAFF
TRBJ2-5 TRBD1 once TRBV28 TGTGCCAGCAGTCGTCAGGACAGGGACCAAGAGACCCAGTACTTC CASSRQDRDQETQYF
TRBJ1-2 NA NA TRBV5-1 TGCGCCAGCAGCTTGGTTGCGGGCTGGGGCTACACCTTC CASSLVAGWGYTF
TRBJ2-7 NA NA TRBV18 TGTGCCAGCTCACCACAGGGCCACGAGCAGTACTTC CASSPQGHEQYF
TRBJ2-7 NA NA TRBV2 TGTGCCAGCAGGGACAGCCTGAGCTCCTACGAGCAGTACTTC CASRDSLSSYEQYF
TRBJ1-1 NA NA TRBV6-1 TGTGCCAGCAGAGAACAGGGGAACACTGAAGCTTTCTTT CASREQGNTEAFF
TRBJ1-2 TRBD1 NA TRBV29-1 TGCAGCGTTGCCCAGGGGGCGGCCGGAGGGTATGGCTACACCTTC CSVAQGAAGGYGYTF
TRBJ1-4 TRBD1 NA TRBV13 TGTGCCAGCAGCCTCCGACAGGGGGCAACTAATGAAAAACTGTTTTTT CASSLRQGATNEKLFF
TRBJ1-2 NA NA TRBV28 TGTGCCAGCAAGCCGGGATACGATACGGGCTACACCTTC CASKPGYDTGYTF
TRBJ2-5 TRBD1 NA TRBV5-4 TGTGCCAGCAGCTTACCGGGACAGGACGTGGAGACCCAGTACTTC CASSLPGQDVETQYF
TRBJ1-1 NA NA TRBV19 TGTGCCAGTAGTGCCGATGGGGGACGCACTGAAGCTTTCTTT CASSADGGRTEAFF
TRBJ2-7 TRBD1 NA TRBV19 TGTGCCAGTAGTATGTCGGGGACAGGGGGGACCTACGAGCAGTACTTC CASSMSGTGGTYEQYF
TRBJ2-3 TRBD2 NA TRBV7-2 TGTGCCAGCAGCTTAAGCCCTAGCGGGGGTGGGATTGATACGCAGTATTTT CASSLSPSGGGIDTQYF
TRBJ1-2 NA once TRBV9 TGTGCCAGCAGCGGGATCCGGGGTACCAAAGGGTATGGCTACACCTTC CASSGIRGTKGYGYTF
TRBJ1-1 NA NA TRBV19 TGTGCCAGTAGTTTACAGACAGCCCCGAGGACTGAAGCTTTCTTT CASSLQTAPRTEAFF
TRBJ1-2 NA NA TRBV7-8 TGTGCCAGCAGCTCCCTTCGACTCCGGGCCTATGGCTACACCTTC CASSSLRLRAYGYTF
TRBJ2-7 NA NA TRBV29-1 TGCAGCGTGGGGATAGAGGGGCCACACTACGAGCAGTACTTC CSVGIEGPHYEQYF
TRBJ2-7 TRBD2 NA TRBV10-2 TGCGCCAGCACTGCGACTAGCGCATACGAGCAGTACTTC CASTATSAYEQYF
TRBJ2-6 NA NA TRBV25-1 TGTGCCAGCAGTCGGCCCTCTGGGGCCAACGTCCTGACTTTC CASSRPSGANVLTF